The clone carrying this T cell receptor beta chain was picked up a small number of times. Its antigen is unidentified. Each donor gave one heparinised blood draw averaging roughly 100 mL. Trimming pared 2 bases from V and 5 bases from J, leaving 12 bases between. Germline CDR1 reads SGHAT; CDR2 reads FQNNGV. The CDR3 covers 14 residues. The sample belongs to a study of beta chain features in type 1 diabetes. Study-wide points: Within each of all four CD4+ subsets, Type 1 diabetes patients had TCRB CDR3s that were moderately but significantly shorter. When VDJ junctions were examined, type 1 diabetes patients showed fewer insertions and more deletions.

Isolated RNA was reverse transcribed in full, so expressed TCRB transcripts were sequenced. The repertoire was sequenced with immunoSEQ multiplex PCR; TCRdb's copy has only in-frame clones and lacks some. The sample records under 400,000 clones, 10% to 15% being singletons. The rearrangement links TRBV11-2 to TRBJ2-5; D call uncertain. The sequenced material came from naive CD4+ T cells from blood. This receptor was taken from a young woman with type 1 diabetes. CDR3 nucleotides: TGTGCCAGCAGCTTACAGGCATTCCGGGAGACCCAGTACTTC. Protein: CASSLQAFRETQYF.